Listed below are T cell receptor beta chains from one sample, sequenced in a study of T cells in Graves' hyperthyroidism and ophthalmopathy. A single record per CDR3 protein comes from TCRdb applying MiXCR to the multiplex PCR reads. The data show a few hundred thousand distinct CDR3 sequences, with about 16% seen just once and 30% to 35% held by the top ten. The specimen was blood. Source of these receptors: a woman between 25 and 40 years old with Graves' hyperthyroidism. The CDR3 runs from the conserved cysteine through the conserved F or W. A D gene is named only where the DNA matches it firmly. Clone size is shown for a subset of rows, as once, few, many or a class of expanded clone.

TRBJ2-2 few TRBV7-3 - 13 CASSFPQTGELFF TGTGCCAGCAGCTTTCCCCAGACCGGGGAGCTGTTTTTT
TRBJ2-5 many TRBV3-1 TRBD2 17 CASSQGRLAGPGETQYF TGTGCCAGCAGCCAAGGTAGGCTAGCGGGACCGGGAGAGACCCAGTACTTC
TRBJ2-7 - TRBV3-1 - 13 CASSQGSRYEQYF TGTGCCAGCAGCCAAGGATCACGGTACGAGCAGTACTTC
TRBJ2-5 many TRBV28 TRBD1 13 CASHRQGQETQYF TGTGCCAGCCATAGACAGGGCCAGGAGACCCAGTACTTC
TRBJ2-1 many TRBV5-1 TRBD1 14 CASIMGQGGNEQFF TGCGCCAGCATTATGGGACAGGGGGGCAATGAGCAGTTCTTC
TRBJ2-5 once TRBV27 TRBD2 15 CASSLTSAYQETQYF TGTGCCAGCAGTTTGACTAGCGCGTACCAAGAGACCCAGTACTTC
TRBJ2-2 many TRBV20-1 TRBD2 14 CSARRAGGTGELFF TGCAGTGCTAGGAGAGCGGGAGGAACCGGGGAGCTGTTTTTT
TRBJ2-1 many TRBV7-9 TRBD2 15 CASSLRLAAYNEQFF TGTGCCAGCAGCTTAAGACTAGCGGCATACAATGAGCAGTTCTTC
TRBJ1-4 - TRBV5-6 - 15 CASSRIDSQNEKLFF TGTGCCAGCAGCAGAATAGACAGCCAAAATGAAAAACTGTTTTTT
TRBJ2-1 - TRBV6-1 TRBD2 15 CASQQSGRAYNEQFF TGTGCCAGTCAACAGAGCGGGAGGGCCTACAATGAGCAGTTCTTC
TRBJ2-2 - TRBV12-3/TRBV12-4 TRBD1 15 CASRAGTGGVGELFF TGTGCCAGCAGGGCCGGGACAGGGGGGGTCGGGGAGCTGTTTTTT
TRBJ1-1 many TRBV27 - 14 CASSSQQSMAEAFF TGTGCCAGCAGTTCCCAACAGAGCATGGCTGAAGCTTTCTTT
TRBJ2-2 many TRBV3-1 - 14 CASSPLRGTGELFF TGTGCCAGCAGCCCCCTGAGGGGGACGGGGGAGCTGTTTTTT
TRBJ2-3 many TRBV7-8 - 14 CASSLASLTDTQYF TGTGCCAGCAGCTTAGCGTCCCTCACAGATACGCAGTATTTT
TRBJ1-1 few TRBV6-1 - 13 CASSVFGNTEAFF TGTGCCAGCAGTGTGTTCGGGAACACTGAAGCTTTCTTT
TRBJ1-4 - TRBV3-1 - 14 CASSQVRVHEKLFF TGTGCCAGCAGCCAAGTAAGGGTACACGAAAAACTGTTTTTT
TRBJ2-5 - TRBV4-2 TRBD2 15 CASSQEAGGIETQYF TGTGCCAGCAGCCAAGAAGCGGGAGGGATAGAGACCCAGTACTTC
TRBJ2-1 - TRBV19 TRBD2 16 CASSIDLSGVGDEQFF TGTGCCAGTAGTATAGATCTTAGCGGGGTCGGGGATGAGCAGTTCTTC
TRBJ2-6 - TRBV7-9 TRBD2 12 CASSPAGLAGTF TGTGCCAGCAGCCCCGCGGGACTAGCGGGGACTTTC
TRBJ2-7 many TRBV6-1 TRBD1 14 CASSARDRNYEQYF TGTGCCAGCAGTGCAAGGGACAGAAACTACGAGCAGTACTTC
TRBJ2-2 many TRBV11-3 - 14 CASSKNRNTGELFF TGTGCCAGCAGCAAAAATAGAAACACCGGGGAGCTGTTTTTT
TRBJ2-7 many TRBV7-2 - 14 CASSSRIGSYEQYF TGTGCCAGCAGCTCAAGGATCGGATCCTACGAGCAGTACTTC
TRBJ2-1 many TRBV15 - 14 CATSTSGGGNEQFF TGTGCCACCAGCACCTCAGGGGGAGGCAATGAGCAGTTCTTC
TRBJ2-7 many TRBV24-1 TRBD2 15 CATSDSGTSGYEQYF TGTGCCACCAGTGATTCCGGGACTAGCGGCTACGAGCAGTACTTC
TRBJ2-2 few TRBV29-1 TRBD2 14 CSGTGGPNTGELFF TGCAGCGGTACGGGGGGGCCCAACACCGGGGAGCTGTTTTTT
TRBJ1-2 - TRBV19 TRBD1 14 CASSVGTVNYGYTF TGTGCCAGTAGTGTCGGGACAGTTAACTATGGCTACACCTTC
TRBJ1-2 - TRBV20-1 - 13 CSASGESPYGYTF TGCAGTGCTAGCGGGGAATCCCCCTATGGCTACACCTTC
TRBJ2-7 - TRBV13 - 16 CASSLEGLHGSYEQYF TGTGCCAGCAGCCTCGAAGGATTGCACGGCTCCTACGAGCAGTACTTC
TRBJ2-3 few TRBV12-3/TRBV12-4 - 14 CASRPHPGADTQYF TGTGCCAGCAGACCCCACCCAGGGGCTGATACGCAGTATTTT
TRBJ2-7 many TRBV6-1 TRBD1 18 CASSYAPGQGAGAYEQYF TGTGCCAGCAGTTACGCGCCGGGACAGGGGGCGGGGGCCTACGAGCAGTACTTC